This paragraph covers one T cell receptor (beta chain) sequence. What it binds is not known. Produced via immunoSEQ multiplex PCR; TCRdb's table is partial and in-frame only. Here the sample spans 110,000 to 150,000 clones, 93% being singletons. This sample is drawn from a study of T cell responses to AZD1222 COVID-19 vaccine. Study-level points and caveats: Reports say nearly half of spike-specific TCRs go after unmutated variant regions.

The sample here was peripheral blood, taken on day 0 of AZD1222 vaccination. This receptor was taken from an adult in good health.

The CDR3 here is CASSLIAGGPTDTQYF. For the CDR3, the DNA is TGTGCCAGCAGTCTAATAGCGGGAGGGCCCACAGATACGCAGTATTTT. This rearrangement joins TRBV27 to TRBJ2-3; 11 bases match TRBD2. The CDR3 extends over 16 amino acids. Trimming took 5 bases from V and 2 from J; bases not matched to a gene: 6. The germline CDR1 and CDR2 sequences are MNHEY and SMNVEV (reference sequence).